This T cell receptor (beta chain) was sequenced during a study of cytomegalovirus exposure and HLA in healthy donors. The V gene's germline CDR1 is SGHNT and CDR2 YYREEE (reference sequence). V was cut by 0 bases and J by 8 bases, with 11 bases left in between. This CDR3 contains 13 residues. Amplification used 60 Vbeta primers and 13 Jbeta primers. Sequencing was performed with immunoSEQ multiplex PCR; in TCRdb, only in-frame clones are kept and a portion is missing. The sample holds 100,000 to 150,000 clones, over 80% seen once. When sampled, the donors appeared nominally healthy, though they likely had unrecorded immune exposures.

The chain is built from TRBV5-4 and TRBJ1-2; D possibly corresponds to TRBD1 (6 bases). Sequences were obtained from PBMCs. The TCR comes from a man aged 50 or older in good health and CMV-seronegative. This CDR3 is CASSLVGGKGYTF. CDR3 sequence (DNA): TGTGCCAGCAGCTTGGTTGGGGGCAAGGGCTACACCTTC.